The 25 T cell receptor beta chains given below trace back to one sample, sequenced in a study of human T cells and chemical hapten exposure. TCRdb fed the RACE reads into MiXCR, producing one record per CDR3 protein. The top ten clones hold about 1.4% of a sample with about 140,000 distinct CDR3 sequences, about 10% of them seen once. Time point reported: patch test 2, 6 weeks after DPC sensitization. Stated treatment: therapeutic diphenylcyclopropenone sensitization with weekly scalp DPC. Sequenced here: whole blood, sampled in connection with sensitization to the hapten diphenylcyclopropenone (DPC). The receptor set was obtained from a woman between 50 and 59 years old with alopecia areata. Some clones in this sample may be carry-over from other donors' samples.

At least ten counts were recorded for this clonotype. The chain couples TRBV14 to TRBJ2-3; 10 bases match TRBD2. The junction had 13 bases not matched to a gene; V was cut back by 5 bases and J by 2 bases. The germline V gene encodes CDR1 SGHDN and CDR2 FVKESK. The CDR3 has 18 amino acids. This CDR3 reads CASSSPKKLAGITDTQYF. The CDR3 region has the DNA TGTGCCAGCAGCTCACCAAAAAAACTAGCGGGAATCACAGATACGCAGTATTTT.

The rearrangement uses TRBV6-5 and TRBJ2-6; tentative D call: TRBD2 (5 bases). Deletions cut 6 bases from V and 1 base from J, with 19 bases between. Germline loops: CDR1 MNHEY, CDR2 SVGAGI. This CDR3 region has 18 residues. The CDR3 region has the DNA TGTGCCAGCAGACGCTCTACCCTAGGACTTTCTGGGGCCAACGTCCTGACTTTC. It yields the protein CASRRSTLGLSGANVLTF.

The rearrangement links TRBV27 to TRBJ2-7; D might be TRBD1 (5 bases). V was trimmed by 4 bases and J by 0 bases, leaving 16 bases between them. Germline values: CDR1 MNHEY, CDR2 SMNVEV (reference sequence). CDR3 length equals 16 residues. CDR3 in DNA: TGTGCCAGCAGTTACGTCAAAAGGGGTGGCTCCTACGAGCAGTACTTC. This translates into CASSYVKRGGSYEQYF.

Many counts were recorded for this clonotype. This chain connects TRBV2 to TRBJ2-1; no reliable D call. V lost 6 bases to trimming and J lost 4 bases, with 19 bases between them. CDR1 and CDR2 from the germline V gene are SNHLY and FYNNEI. CDR3 length equals 16 residues. The CDR3 spells CASRPISALGYNEQFF. CDR3 in DNA: TGTGCCAGCAGGCCGATCAGTGCTCTGGGTTACAATGAGCAGTTCTTC.

The chain employs TRBV21-1 and TRBJ2-2; the table's D call TRBD2 went unverified against the DNA. TRBV21-1 is a listed pseudogene. This CDR3 contains 15 residues. CDR3 sequence: CASSKAGLVPGELFF. The CDR3 DNA is TGTGCCAGCAGCAAAGCGGGACTAGTACCCGGGGAGCTGTTTTTT.

V gene TRBV5-1 combines with J gene TRBJ2-3; 8 bases match TRBD1. V lost 4 bases, J lost 4 bases, and 8 bases stayed unmatched. Germline CDR1 is SGHRS and CDR2 is YFSETQ. The CDR3 runs 15 residues. CDR3 protein: CASSLQGVVPDTQYF. The CDR3 DNA follows: TGCGCCAGCAGCCTACAGGGGGTGGTTCCAGATACGCAGTATTTT.

This chain uses TRBV28 with TRBJ1-2; no clear D. CDR1 is MDHEN, CDR2 SYDVKM, per germline. V gave up 6 bases and J gave up 5 bases, with 10 bases separating them. The CDR3 sequence is 12 residues long. In nucleotides, the CDR3 is TGTGCCAGCAGCACGAGAGGGTATGGCTACACCTTC. The encoded protein is CASSTRGYGYTF.

This clonotype was picked up many times. The V and J genes are TRBV30 and TRBJ2-5; D remains ambiguous. There are 10 residues in the CDR3. The V gene's germline CDR1 is GTSNPN and CDR2 SVGIG (reference sequence). V dropped 3 bases and J dropped 4 bases, with 3 bases sitting between them. The CDR3 loop is CAWRRETQYF. The CDR3 coding sequence is TGTGCCTGGAGGAGAGAGACCCAGTACTTC.

The V call is TRBV20-1, the J call TRBJ1-5, with D hard to call. CDR1 DFQATT and CDR2 SNEGSKA come from the germline V gene (reference sequence). The V end was cut by 1 base, the J end by 0 bases, with 10 bases between. This CDR3 has 15 residues. The CDR3 bases are TGCAGTGCTAGAGGGACGGTGTATAGCAATCAGCCCCAGCATTTT. It encodes CSARGTVYSNQPQHF.

V is TRBV3-1 and J is TRBJ2-7; 10 nucleotides agree with TRBD2. Germline V gene sequence: CDR1 LGHDT, CDR2 YNNKEL (reference sequence). The trim removed 3 bases at V and 4 bases at J, leaving 12 bases unmatched. CDR3 length: 17 amino acids. CDR3 bases: TGTGCCAGCAGCCAGGGGGCTAGCGGGAGTTCTCCATACGAGCAGTACTTC. Its protein product is CASSQGASGSSPYEQYF.

This clonotype was counted between two and nine times. This chain joins TRBV18 and TRBJ1-1; weak D call: TRBD1 (6 bases). CDR1 is KGHSH and CDR2 is LQKENI in the germline V gene. The CDR3 totals 13 residues. Trimming removed 3 bases from V and 8 bases from J, with 13 bases in between. CDR3 amino acids: CASSPRTAYEAFF. CDR3 DNA sequence: TGTGCCAGCTCACCTAGGACAGCTTACGAAGCTTTCTTT.

This clonotype was found many times. V gene TRBV5-4 combines with J gene TRBJ2-4; D call uncertain. Deletions cut 4 bases from V and 7 bases from J, with 12 bases between. From germline, CDR1 is SGHNT and CDR2 YYREEE (reference sequence). The CDR3 length is 13 residues. This CDR3 reads CASSVQDQNIQYF. CDR3 DNA: TGTGCCAGCAGCGTCCAGGACCAGAACATTCAGTACTTC.

V gene TRBV7-9 combines with J gene TRBJ2-7, with D possibly being TRBD2 (6 bases). Trimming left V 5 bases short and J 5 bases short, with 19 bases between. The germline CDR1 and CDR2 sequences are SEHNR and FQNEAQ (reference sequence). This CDR3 is 15 amino acids long. CDR3 in amino acids: CASSPRLGTRHEQYF. The CDR3 nucleotides read TGTGCCAGCAGCCCCCGACTAGGGACTCGCCACGAGCAGTACTTC.

This clonotype was recorded a few times. V usage is TRBV29-1 and J usage is TRBJ2-1, with TRBD2 matching 10 bases. In germline, CDR1 is SQVTM, CDR2 ANQGSEA. This CDR3 is built from 15 residues. Germline trimming cut 4 bases from V and 7 bases from J; bases unmatched to any gene: 10. CDR3: CSVGLAGGIRNEQFF. CDR3 coding DNA: TGCAGCGTTGGATTAGCGGGAGGTATTAGGAATGAGCAGTTCTTC.

There are many counts of this clonotype. This rearrangement joins TRBV10-3 to TRBJ2-1; 10 bases align to TRBD1. Unmatched junction bases numbered 9, after V lost 5 bases and J lost 11 bases. Per germline, CDR1 ENHRY and CDR2 SYGVKD. This CDR3 has 14 residues. The CDR3 loop is CAISPGDRGPQQFF. CDR3 sequence (DNA): TGTGCCATCAGTCCGGGGGACAGGGGTCCCCAGCAGTTCTTC.

This clonotype was seen a single time. Compared with germline, one end of the junction differs, possibly owing to a read error. The chain carries TRBV29-1 and TRBJ2-7; D is perhaps TRBD2 (5 bases). This CDR3 has 12 residues. The V gene's germline CDR1 is SQVTM and CDR2 ANQGSEA. CDR3 in DNA: TGCAGGGTTGCTGAGGGATTCTACGAGCAGTACTTC. Translation: CRVAEGFYEQYF.

The rearrangement uses TRBV28 and TRBJ1-2, with D tentatively TRBD1 (6 bases). V lost 1 base to trimming and J lost 8 bases, with 11 bases between them. The germline V gene has CDR1 MDHEN and CDR2 SYDVKM. The CDR3 is made up of 13 amino acids. CDR3 sequence reads: CASSLSAGAGYTF. For the CDR3, the DNA is TGTGCCAGCAGTTTATCGGCAGGGGCCGGCTACACCTTC.

J is TRBJ1-4 and V is TRBV2, with 7 bases lining up with TRBD1. The V segment lost 4 bases and the J segment 8 bases; nucleotides outside the gene matches: 10. The CDR3 sequence is 15 residues long. The germline V gene encodes CDR1 SNHLY and CDR2 FYNNEI. The CDR3 bases are TGTGCCAGCAGTGGAGCGAGGGGGCTTAACGAAAAACTGTTTTTT. It yields the protein CASSGARGLNEKLFF.

V gene TRBV7-6 combines with J gene TRBJ2-5, with D possibly being TRBD2 (5 bases). The V end was cut by 2 bases, the J end by 5 bases, with 12 bases between. Germline V gene data show CDR1 as SGHVS and CDR2 as FNYEAQ. The CDR3 totals 14 residues. CDR3 protein: CASSLSGGRETQYF. The CDR3 nucleotides read TGTGCCAGCAGCTTATCAGGAGGAAGGGAGACCCAGTACTTC.

The rearrangement uses TRBV11-2 and TRBJ1-6; D gene unclear. In germline, CDR1 is SGHAT, CDR2 FQNNGV. The CDR3 is 17 amino acids. V lost 3 bases and J 0 bases, leaving 12 bases between the germline ends. CDR3 sequence: CASSFRGGSSYNSPLHF. CDR3 in DNA: TGTGCCAGCAGCTTTCGTGGAGGGAGCTCCTATAATTCACCCCTCCACTTT.

This clonotype showed up many times. The genes are TRBV7-2 and TRBJ2-5; maybe TRBD2 (6 bases). V was pared by 1 base and J by 5 bases, with 11 bases between. Germline V gene lookup returns CDR1 SGHTA and CDR2 FQGNSA. The CDR3 contains 14 residues. CDR3 in DNA: TGTGCCAGCAGCTTAGACGGGAGAGACGAGACCCAGTACTTC. Its protein is CASSLDGRDETQYF.

This chain connects TRBV4-3 to TRBJ2-5; TRBD1 matches 7 bases. J was trimmed by 5 bases and V by 1 base; bases with no gene match: 7. The CDR3 is 15 residues long. Germline V gene data show CDR1 as LGHNA and CDR2 as YSLEER. CDR3 sequence (DNA): TGCGCCAGCAGCCAAGGACAGGGTTTAAGGGAGACCCAGTACTTC. Translation gives CASSQGQGLRETQYF.

The chain couples TRBV30 to TRBJ1-4; D may be TRBD1 (5 bases). The CDR3 has 14 amino acids. CDR1 GTSNPN and CDR2 SVGIG come from the germline V gene (reference sequence). V was shortened by 5 bases and J by 0 bases, with 10 bases between the two germline ends. DNA of the CDR3: TGTGCCTGGGGAGACAGCGCAACTAATGAAAAACTGTTTTTT. Amino acids: CAWGDSATNEKLFF.

This clonotype was observed a few times. The V gene is TRBV7-2, the J gene TRBJ2-3; TRBD1 might be the D (5 bases). V was cut by 5 bases and J by 4 bases, with 13 bases left in between. CDR3 length: 14 residues. Per germline, CDR1 SGHTA and CDR2 FQGNSA. Here the CDR3 reads CASSQARRADTQYF. DNA of the CDR3: TGTGCCAGCAGCCAAGCCCGCAGGGCAGATACGCAGTATTTT.

This clonotype was found many times. The chain is built from TRBV6-2 or TRBV6-3 and TRBJ1-1, with 7 nucleotides matching TRBD1. V gave up 2 bases and J gave up 0 bases; unmatched junction bases: 6. CDR1 is MNHEY and CDR2 is SVGEGT in the germline V gene. The CDR3 runs to 16 residues. The CDR3 DNA follows: TGTGCCAGCAGTTACGAGCCAGGGGGAATGAACACTGAAGCTTTCTTT. It specifies CASSYEPGGMNTEAFF.